What follows is one TCR beta chain and its context. Its antigen is unknown. The data originate from a study of shared clonotypes between healthy human individuals. At deep level, the assay was performed. Sequencing used immunoSEQ multiplex PCR; TCRdb keeps in-frame clones, though not all of them. The sample lists 1.5 million to 2.5 million clones, approximately 94% occurring once. Naive CD8 cells, CD45RO-negative and positively selected for CCR7, excluded terminally differentiated effector memory CD45RA+ cells. Trimming took 7 bases from V and 7 from J, leaving 13 bases between them. This CDR3 is 12 amino acids long. CDR1 MGHRA and CDR2 YSYEKL come from the germline V gene. Study observations and caveats: Since donors were few, the genetic and exposure-history diversity represented was limited. Expectations were that clonotype sharing among donors would be affected by sequencing depth. Between a few donors, naive CD4 clonotypes were shared at a level of about 5%.

The specimen was naive CD8+ T cells sorted from blood. The V call is TRBV4-1, the J call TRBJ1-1; no reliable D call. This clonotype was obtained from a man younger than 35 in good health. CDR3 loop: CASTLGDVEAFF. CDR3 nucleotides: TGCGCCAGCACCCTCGGAGACGTTGAAGCTTTCTTT.